The rows below give T cell receptor beta chains drawn from one sample of a study of blood T cell repertoires in COVID-19. The repertoire was sequenced with immunoSEQ multiplex PCR; TCRdb's copy has only in-frame clones and lacks some. The sample yields approximately 340,000 clones, about 91% seen once. The source material was peripheral blood. These receptors were obtained from a man aged 25-40 years with COVID-19, enrolled during active disease. CDR3s include the opening cysteine and the closing phenylalanine or tryptophan. A D gene is named only where the DNA matches it firmly. The listing skips clone size in some rows; elsewhere it reads once, few, many or a size class.

CDR3 protein,CDR3 DNA,D gene,clone size,J gene,V gene
CASSRETGRSFF,TGTGCCAGTAGTAGGGAGACAGGGAGATCTTTCTTT,TRBD1,NA,TRBJ1-1,TRBV19
CASTPRQGVDYGYTF,TGTGCCAGCACCCCTCGACAGGGGGTTGACTATGGCTACACCTTC,TRBD1,once,TRBJ1-2,TRBV27
CSVVYESRLAGRYEQFF,TGCAGCGTTGTGTATGAGAGTCGCCTAGCGGGGCGGTATGAGCAGTTCTTC,TRBD2,NA,TRBJ2-1,TRBV29-1
CASSPLYEQYF,TGTGCCAGCAGCCCCCTTTACGAGCAGTACTTC,NA,once,TRBJ2-7,TRBV3-1/TRBV3-2
CASSVGGGWRNNEQFF,TGTGCCAGCAGCGTCGGTGGGGGGTGGCGGAACAATGAGCAGTTCTTC,NA,NA,TRBJ2-1,TRBV9
CASSLDGNTEAFF,TGTGCCAGCAGCTTAGACGGGAACACTGAAGCTTTCTTT,NA,NA,TRBJ1-1,TRBV11-2
CATSRDQGGRKVGELFF,TGTGCCACCAGCAGAGATCAAGGCGGGAGGAAGGTCGGGGAGCTGTTTTTT,TRBD2,NA,TRBJ2-2,TRBV15
CASSTGQGAYEQYF,TGTGCCAGCTCAACCGGACAGGGGGCTTACGAGCAGTACTTC,TRBD1,NA,TRBJ2-7,TRBV18
CASSQLAWGGNTDTQYF,TGTGCCAGCAGCCAACTAGCGTGGGGGGGGAACACAGATACGCAGTATTTT,TRBD2,NA,TRBJ2-3,TRBV3-1/TRBV3-2
CASSVQGASNQPQHF,TGTGCCAGCAGTGTACAGGGGGCTAGCAATCAGCCCCAGCATTTT,TRBD1,NA,TRBJ1-5,TRBV28
CASSLGGGGGETQYF,TGTGCCAGCAGCTTAGGTGGGGGAGGGGGAGAGACCCAGTACTTC,NA,NA,TRBJ2-5,TRBV7-2
CASPGLANYGYTF,TGTGCCAGCCCGGGTCTAGCTAACTATGGCTACACCTTC,NA,NA,TRBJ1-2,TRBV2
CASSVDAQGKNTEAFF,TGTGCCAGCAGCGTAGACGCCCAGGGGAAGAACACTGAAGCTTTCTTT,NA,NA,TRBJ1-1,TRBV9
CASSVTGVGSGNTIYF,TGCGCCAGCAGCGTGACAGGGGTTGGGTCTGGAAACACCATATATTTT,TRBD1,NA,TRBJ1-3,TRBV5-1
CASTSVNRGVDTEAFF,TGTGCCAGCACCTCAGTAAACAGGGGAGTGGACACTGAAGCTTTCTTT,TRBD1,NA,TRBJ1-1,TRBV2
CASSLDSQPQHF,TGTGCCAGCTCCCTAGACAGTCAGCCCCAGCATTTT,NA,NA,TRBJ1-5,TRBV18
CASSLEGGRGETQYF,TGTGCCAGCAGCCTAGAGGGCGGGAGGGGGGAGACCCAGTACTTC,TRBD2,NA,TRBJ2-5,TRBV7-3
CASSQDRSGELFF,TGTGCCAGCAGCCAAGATCGGAGCGGGGAGCTGTTTTTT,NA,NA,TRBJ2-2,TRBV4-2
CASSFDRAGANVLTF,TGTGCCAGCAGCTTTGACAGGGCTGGGGCCAACGTCCTGACTTTC,TRBD1,NA,TRBJ2-6,TRBV5-8
CASSPMGGQGVYEQYF,TGTGCCAGCAGTCCCATGGGGGGACAGGGGGTGTACGAGCAGTACTTC,TRBD1,NA,TRBJ2-7,TRBV28
CASSQEVDRVDYGYTF,TGCGCCAGCAGCCAAGAGGTGGACAGGGTTGACTATGGCTACACCTTC,TRBD1,NA,TRBJ1-2,TRBV4-1
CASSYSRLYGYTF,TGTGCCAGCAGTTACTCGAGGCTATATGGCTACACCTTC,NA,NA,TRBJ1-2,TRBV6-2/TRBV6-3
CASSPHRTSGGVGSYNEQFF,TGTGCCAGCAGCCCCCACCGGACTAGCGGGGGGGTGGGATCCTACAATGAGCAGTTCTTC,TRBD2,NA,TRBJ2-1,TRBV4-2
CASSQDWDRAYEQYF,TGCGCCAGCAGCCAAGATTGGGACAGGGCCTACGAGCAGTACTTC,TRBD1,NA,TRBJ2-7,TRBV4-1
CASSLRLAGGQETQYF,TGTGCCAGCAGCCTTAGACTAGCGGGGGGCCAAGAGACCCAGTACTTC,TRBD2,once,TRBJ2-5,TRBV5-6
CASSLPGGDRDYNEQFF,TGTGCCAGCAGCTTACCCGGTGGGGACAGGGACTACAATGAGCAGTTCTTC,TRBD1,NA,TRBJ2-1,TRBV7-8
CASTNSYEQYF,TGTGCCAGCACCAACTCCTACGAGCAGTACTTC,NA,NA,TRBJ2-7,TRBV6-5
CASSSQGVTYNEQFF,TGTGCCAGTAGTAGTCAGGGGGTAACCTACAATGAGCAGTTCTTC,TRBD1,few,TRBJ2-1,TRBV19
CASTPTSGTYEQYF,TGCGCCAGCACGCCGACTAGCGGGACCTACGAGCAGTACTTC,TRBD2,NA,TRBJ2-7,TRBV5-1
CASSPRAPGGYEQYF,TGTGCCAGCAGTCCCAGGGCCCCCGGGGGCTACGAGCAGTACTTC,NA,NA,TRBJ2-7,TRBV28
CAISESESGLYGYTF,TGTGCCATCAGTGAGTCAGAGTCAGGCCTCTATGGCTACACCTTC,NA,NA,TRBJ1-2,TRBV10-3
CASSLAPGLASYEQYF,TGTGCCAGCAGCTTGGCCCCGGGACTAGCGAGCTACGAGCAGTACTTC,TRBD2,NA,TRBJ2-7,TRBV5-4
CASSSLQPGVEGNTIYF,TGTGCCAGCAGCTCCCTTCAACCAGGGGTAGAAGGAAACACCATATATTTT,NA,NA,TRBJ1-3,TRBV7-3
CASSQASGSNQPQHF,TGCGCCAGCAGCCAAGCTAGCGGGAGCAATCAGCCCCAGCATTTT,NA,few,TRBJ1-5,TRBV4-3
CATSLDALTDKYF,TGTGCCACCAGCCTAGATGCCTTAACGGACAAGTACTTC,NA,NA,TRBJ2-7,TRBV15
CASSTNPGGNTGELFF,TGTGCCAGCAGCACAAACCCGGGAGGTAACACCGGGGAGCTGTTTTTT,TRBD2,NA,TRBJ2-2,TRBV5-6
CASSLGAGLNTIYF,TGCGCCAGCAGCTTGGGGGCAGGTCTGAACACCATATATTTT,NA,NA,TRBJ1-3,TRBV5-1
CASSLARTGAGEQYF,TGTGCCAGCAGCTTAGCCAGGACAGGGGCGGGTGAGCAGTACTTC,TRBD1,NA,TRBJ2-7,TRBV7-2
CASSLNGGEGSNEQFF,TGCGCCAGCAGCCTAAACGGGGGTGAGGGTTCCAATGAGCAGTTCTTC,NA,NA,TRBJ2-1,TRBV4-1
CASSSDRGRNTGELFF,TGCGCCAGCAGCTCAGACAGGGGGAGGAACACCGGGGAGCTGTTTTTT,TRBD1,NA,TRBJ2-2,TRBV5-1
CASSQGEYNEQFF,TGTGCCAGCAGCCAAGGAGAGTACAATGAGCAGTTCTTC,NA,NA,TRBJ2-1,TRBV3-1/TRBV3-2
CASSLMTGVLGNSPLHF,TGTGCCAGCAGTTTGATGACAGGGGTCTTAGGTAATTCACCCCTCCACTTT,TRBD1,few,TRBJ1-6,TRBV28
CASSTRTGGDTEAFF,TGCGCCAGCAGCACTCGGACAGGGGGGGACACTGAAGCTTTCTTT,TRBD1,NA,TRBJ1-1,TRBV5-1
CASSLSGLAGSEQYF,TGCGCCAGCAGTCTCTCGGGACTAGCGGGAAGCGAGCAGTACTTC,TRBD2,NA,TRBJ2-7,TRBV5-1
CATSRDRGGLSKYNEQFF,TGTGCCACCAGCAGAGATCGAGGGGGACTATCGAAGTACAATGAGCAGTTCTTC,NA,few,TRBJ2-1,TRBV15
CASSATGGRAGELFF,TGTGCCAGCAGCGCGACAGGGGGGAGGGCCGGGGAGCTGTTTTTT,TRBD1,NA,TRBJ2-2,TRBV2
CASSPGAGGTEQYF,TGTGCCAGCTCACCCGGGGCAGGGGGGACCGAGCAGTACTTC,NA,NA,TRBJ2-7,TRBV18
CASSLGLAHSYNEQFF,TGTGCCAGCAGCTTGGGGCTAGCGCACTCCTACAATGAGCAGTTCTTC,NA,NA,TRBJ2-1,TRBV5-4